This TCR beta chain was observed in a study of tissue T cells after allogeneic stem cell transplantation. Some clones are missing from TCRdb's copy, which holds only in-frame ones; the method was immunoSEQ multiplex PCR. The data hold some 48,000 clones, with about 73% observed a single time. Germline CDR1 LGHNA, CDR2 YNLKQL (reference sequence). V lost 4 bases and J 0 bases, leaving 8 bases between the germline ends. The CDR3 has 14 amino acids. With regard to this clone: Genes here carry mouse names. The read ends 1 residue shy of where the CDR3 ends; the end is completed using the germline J gene.

Sequencing was performed on sorted cells pooled from one or two spleens. The V call is TRBV5, the J call TRBJ2-5; a possible D gene is TRBD1 (6 bases). This TCR was recovered from a pool of C57BL/6 mice in good health. The CDR3 loop is CASSRDNNQDTQYF. CDR3 DNA, as far as it was read: TGTGCCAGCAGCCGGGACAATAACCAAGACACCCAGTAC.